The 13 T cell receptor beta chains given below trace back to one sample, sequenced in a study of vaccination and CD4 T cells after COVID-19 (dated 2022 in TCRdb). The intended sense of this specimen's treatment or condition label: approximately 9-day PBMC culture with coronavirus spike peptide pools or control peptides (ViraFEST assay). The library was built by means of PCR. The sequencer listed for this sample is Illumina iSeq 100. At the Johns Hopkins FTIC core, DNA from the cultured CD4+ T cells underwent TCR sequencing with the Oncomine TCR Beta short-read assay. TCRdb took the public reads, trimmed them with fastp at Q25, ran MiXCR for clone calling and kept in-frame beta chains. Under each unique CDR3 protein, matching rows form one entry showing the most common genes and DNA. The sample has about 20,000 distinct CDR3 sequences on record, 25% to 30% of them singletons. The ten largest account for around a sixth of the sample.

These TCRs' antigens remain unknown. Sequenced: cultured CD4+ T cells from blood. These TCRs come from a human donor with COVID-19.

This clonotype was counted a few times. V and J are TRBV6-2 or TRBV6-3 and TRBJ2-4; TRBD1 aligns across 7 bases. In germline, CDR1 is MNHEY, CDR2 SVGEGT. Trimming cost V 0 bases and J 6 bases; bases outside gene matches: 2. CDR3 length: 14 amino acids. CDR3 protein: CASSYSGTANIQYF. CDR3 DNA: TGTGCCAGCAGTTACTCGGGGACAGCAAACATTCAGTACTTC.

The CDR3 sequence is CASSNPTGFEQYF. The CDR3, as DNA: TGTGCCAGCAGCAACCCGACAGGCTTCGAGCAGTACTTC. The chain is built from TRBV6-1 and TRBJ2-7; D may be TRBD1 (6 bases). Trimming stripped 6 bases from V and 6 bases from J, with 15 bases between. There are 13 residues in the CDR3. Germline loops: CDR1 MNHNS, CDR2 SASEGT.

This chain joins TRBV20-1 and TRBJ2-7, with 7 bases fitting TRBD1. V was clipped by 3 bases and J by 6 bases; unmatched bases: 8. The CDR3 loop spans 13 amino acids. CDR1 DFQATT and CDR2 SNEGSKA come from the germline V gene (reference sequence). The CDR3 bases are TGCAGTGCTAGGGGCCTTGGGACAGCCGAGCAGTACTTC. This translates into CSARGLGTAEQYF.

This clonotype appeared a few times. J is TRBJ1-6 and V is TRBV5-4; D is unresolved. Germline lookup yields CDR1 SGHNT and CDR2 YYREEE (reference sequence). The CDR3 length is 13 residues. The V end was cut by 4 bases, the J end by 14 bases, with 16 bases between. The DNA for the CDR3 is TGTGCCAGCAGCCGCGGGTCATCGAGGGCCCTCCACTTT. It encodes CASSRGSSRALHF.

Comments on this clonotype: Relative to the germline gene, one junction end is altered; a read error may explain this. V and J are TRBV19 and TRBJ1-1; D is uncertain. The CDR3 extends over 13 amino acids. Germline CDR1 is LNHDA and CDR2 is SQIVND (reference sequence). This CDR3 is CASTLSFNTEAYF. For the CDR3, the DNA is TGTGCCAGTACCTTGTCGTTTAACACTGAAGCTTACTTT. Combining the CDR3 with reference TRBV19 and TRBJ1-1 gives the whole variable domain DGGITQSPKYLFRKEGQNVTLSCEQNLNHDAMYWYRQDPGQGLRLIYYSQIVNDFQKGDIAEGYSVSREKKESFPLTVTSAQKNPTAFYLCASTLSFNTEAYFGQGTRLTVV.

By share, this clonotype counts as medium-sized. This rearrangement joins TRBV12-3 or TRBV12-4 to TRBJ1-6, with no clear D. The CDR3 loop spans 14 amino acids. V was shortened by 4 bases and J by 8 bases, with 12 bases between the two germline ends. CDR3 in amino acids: CASSSGLPDSPLHF. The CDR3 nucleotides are TGTGCCAGCAGTTCCGGGCTACCGGATTCACCCCTCCACTTT.

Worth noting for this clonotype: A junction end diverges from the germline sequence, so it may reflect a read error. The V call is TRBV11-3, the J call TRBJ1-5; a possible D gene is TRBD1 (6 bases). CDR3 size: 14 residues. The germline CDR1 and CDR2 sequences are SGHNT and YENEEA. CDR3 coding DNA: TGTGTCAGCAGTCCTGACAGGCTCAATCAGCCCCAGCATTTT. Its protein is CVSSPDRLNQPQHF.

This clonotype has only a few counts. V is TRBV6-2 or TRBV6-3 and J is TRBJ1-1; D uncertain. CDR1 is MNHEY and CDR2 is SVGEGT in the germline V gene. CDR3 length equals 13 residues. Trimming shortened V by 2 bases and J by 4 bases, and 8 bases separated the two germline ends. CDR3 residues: CASSYLGITEAFF. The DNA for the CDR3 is TGTGCCAGCAGTTACCTGGGGATCACTGAAGCTTTCTTT.

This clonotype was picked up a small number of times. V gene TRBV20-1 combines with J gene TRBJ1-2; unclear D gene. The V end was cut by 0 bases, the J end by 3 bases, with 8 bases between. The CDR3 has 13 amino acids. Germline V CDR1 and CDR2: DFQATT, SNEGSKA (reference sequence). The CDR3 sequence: CSARDPWDYGYTF. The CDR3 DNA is TGCAGTGCTAGAGATCCCTGGGACTATGGCTACACCTTC.

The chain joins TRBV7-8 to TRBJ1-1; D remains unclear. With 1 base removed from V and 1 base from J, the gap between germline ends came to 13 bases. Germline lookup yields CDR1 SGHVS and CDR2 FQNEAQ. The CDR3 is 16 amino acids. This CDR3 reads CASSLVGSQRNTEAFF. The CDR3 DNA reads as TGTGCCAGCAGCTTAGTAGGGTCCCAGAGGAACACTGAAGCTTTCTTT.

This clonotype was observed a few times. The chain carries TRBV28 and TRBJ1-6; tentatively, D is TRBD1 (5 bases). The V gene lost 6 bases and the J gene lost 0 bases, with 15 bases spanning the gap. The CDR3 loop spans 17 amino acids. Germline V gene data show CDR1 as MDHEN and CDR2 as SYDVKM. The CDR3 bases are TGTGCCAGCAGCCTCGGGGCAGTAAGCTCCTATAATTCACCCCTCCACTTT. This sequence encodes CASSLGAVSSYNSPLHF.

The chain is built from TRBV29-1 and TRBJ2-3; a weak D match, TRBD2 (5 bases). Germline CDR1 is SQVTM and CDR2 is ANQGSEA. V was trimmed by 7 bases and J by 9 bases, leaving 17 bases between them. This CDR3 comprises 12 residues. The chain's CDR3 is CSAGTAEGTQYF. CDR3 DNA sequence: TGCAGCGCCGGCACAGCCGAGGGAACGCAGTATTTT.

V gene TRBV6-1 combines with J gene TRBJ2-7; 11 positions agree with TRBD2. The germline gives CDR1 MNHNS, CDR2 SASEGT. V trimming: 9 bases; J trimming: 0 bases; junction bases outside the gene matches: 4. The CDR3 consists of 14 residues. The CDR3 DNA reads TGTGCCAGTAAGGGACTAGCGGACTCCTACGAGCAGTACTTC. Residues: CASKGLADSYEQYF.